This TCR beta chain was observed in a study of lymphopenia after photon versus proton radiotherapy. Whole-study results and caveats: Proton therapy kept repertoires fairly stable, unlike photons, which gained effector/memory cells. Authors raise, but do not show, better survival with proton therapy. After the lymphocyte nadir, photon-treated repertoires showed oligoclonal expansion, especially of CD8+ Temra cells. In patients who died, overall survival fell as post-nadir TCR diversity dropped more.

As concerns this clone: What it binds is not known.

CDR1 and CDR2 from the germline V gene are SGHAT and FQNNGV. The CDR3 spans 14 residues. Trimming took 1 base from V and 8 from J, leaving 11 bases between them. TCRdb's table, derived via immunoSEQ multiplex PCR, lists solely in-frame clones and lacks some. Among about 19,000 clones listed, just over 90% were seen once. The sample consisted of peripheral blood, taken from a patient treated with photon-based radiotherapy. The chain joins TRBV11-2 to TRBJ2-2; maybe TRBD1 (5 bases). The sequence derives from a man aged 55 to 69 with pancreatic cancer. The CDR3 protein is CASSLGRGWGELFF. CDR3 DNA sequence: TGTGCCAGCAGCTTAGGAAGGGGCTGGGGGGAGCTGTTTTTT. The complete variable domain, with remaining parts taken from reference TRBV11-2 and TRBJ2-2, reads EAGVAQSPRYKIIEKRQSVAFWCNPISGHATLYWYQQILGQGPKLLIQFQNNGVVDDSQLPKDRFSAERLKGVDSTLKIQPAKLEDSAVYLCASSLGRGWGELFFGEGSRLTVL.